A single sample is the source of the 8 T cell receptor beta chains below, sequenced in a study of T-cell memory formation after mild COVID-19. TCRdb processed the 5' RACE reads anew with MiXCR; each CDR3 protein has one entry. Of approximately 500,000 distinct CDR3 sequences detected, 20% to 30% appear once; the ten largest clones hold around 12%. The sequencing sample was made of PBMCs or a T cell subset sorted from them (not recorded which). The receptors were sampled from an adult woman who had mild COVID-19 (a few samples of this study predate the infection). Cell type and time point are not known.

This rearrangement joins TRBV5-6 to TRBJ2-7; no clear D. The V gene's germline CDR1 is SGHDT and CDR2 YYEEEE. This CDR3 region has 14 residues. The V end was cut by 2 bases, the J end by 3 bases, with 12 bases between. The CDR3 region is CASSFRANNYEQYF. The CDR3 DNA reads TGTGCCAGCAGCTTCCGGGCTAACAACTACGAGCAGTACTTC.

Only a few counts were recorded for this clonotype. The rearrangement uses TRBV10-3 and TRBJ2-7, with TRBD2 matching 11 bases. CDR1 ENHRY and CDR2 SYGVKD come from the germline V gene. The CDR3 loop spans 16 amino acids. V dropped 0 bases and J dropped 0; count of bases not matched to a gene: 1. In DNA, the CDR3 is TGTGCCATCAGTGAGTCGGGACTAGCGGCCTCCTACGAGCAGTACTTC. Translation gives CAISESGLAASYEQYF.

The chain couples TRBV19 to TRBJ1-2; 8 bases match TRBD1. This CDR3 region has 18 residues. Germline V lookup: CDR1 LNHDA, CDR2 SQIVND (reference sequence). V lost 4 bases to trimming and J lost 4 bases; unmatched junction nucleotides: 17. CDR3 DNA: TGTGCCAGTAGTACCTCAATACGGACAGGGACCACGCTCTATGGCTACACCTTC. This translates into CASSTSIRTGTTLYGYTF.

Many counts were recorded for this clonotype. The V call is TRBV29-1, the J call TRBJ2-2; 9 bases are a match to TRBD1. The trim removed 1 base at V and 5 bases at J, leaving 11 bases unmatched. The CDR3 runs 17 residues. Germline V gives CDR1 SQVTM, CDR2 ANQGSEA. The CDR3 reads CSVEGVRDRARTGELFF. In nucleotides, the CDR3 is TGCAGCGTTGAAGGCGTCCGGGACAGGGCTAGGACCGGGGAGCTGTTTTTT.

This clonotype has a handful of counts. V usage is TRBV20-1 and J usage is TRBJ2-7; TRBD1 aligns across 8 bases. The CDR3 consists of 14 residues. V lost 6 bases, J lost 1 base, and 8 bases stayed unmatched. Germline V gene lookup returns CDR1 DFQATT and CDR2 SNEGSKA (reference sequence). The CDR3 DNA follows: TGCAGTGCCCGCACAGGGGGGAATTCCTACGAGCAGTACTTC. Translation: CSARTGGNSYEQYF.

This clonotype has only a few counts. The chain combines TRBV4-1 with TRBJ2-7, with TRBD1 identical over 9 bases. J gave up 7 bases and V 6 bases, and 7 bases lay outside the gene matches. The germline CDR1 and CDR2 sequences are MGHRA and YSYEKL. The CDR3 has 13 residues. CDR3 bases: TGCGCCAGCAGTGATGGACAGGGGTGGGAGCAGTACTTC. It codes for CASSDGQGWEQYF.

The rearrangement joins TRBV7-2 to TRBJ2-7, with 16 bases identical to TRBD2. CDR1 and CDR2 from the germline V gene are SGHTA and FQGNSA. V was clipped by 3 bases and J by 6 bases; unmatched bases: 8. The CDR3 is 17 residues long. DNA for the CDR3: TGTGCCAGCAGCTTGAGCCCGGGACTAGCGGGAGGGAGCGAGCAGTACTTC. Encoded protein: CASSLSPGLAGGSEQYF.

This chain joins TRBV25-1 and TRBJ2-6; 7 positions match TRBD1. The CDR3 runs to 16 residues. V trimming: 7 bases; J trimming: 0 bases; junction bases outside the gene matches: 6. Looked up from germline, CDR1 is MGHDK and CDR2 is SYGVNS. As DNA, the CDR3 is TGTGCCAGCACCCGACAGGGAAACTCTGGGGCCAACGTCCTGACTTTC. Its translation: CASTRQGNSGANVLTF.